A single sample gave rise to the 20 T cell receptor beta chains below, sequenced in a study of OX40 agonist ivuxolimab in advanced cancers. Libraries were prepared through the immunoSEQ multiplex PCR assay. TCRdb re-hosts the immuneACCESS table, in-frame sequences only. Its copies lack some clones; in the studies checked, an unresolved V gene accounts for under half of them, and the cause for the rest is not known. The sample table records more than 55,000 clones; more than 75% of these occur just once. 5% to 6.5% of the sample is taken by the ten largest. Sequencing was performed on CD4+ or CD8+ T cells sorted from blood, taken in a trial of the OX40 agonist ivuxolimab. Source of these receptors: an adult with an advanced solid tumor such as melanoma, head and neck, liver or kidney cancer.

V and J are TRBV14 and TRBJ1-2; no clear D. V shed 3 bases and J shed 2 bases, with 7 bases lying between them. The CDR3 contains 13 residues. CDR1 and CDR2 (germline): SGHDN, FVKESK. CDR3 residues: CASSQPGNYGYTF. The DNA for the CDR3 is TGTGCCAGCAGCCAGCCGGGCAACTATGGCTACACCTTC.

The V and J genes are TRBV28 and TRBJ1-3; no firm D call. The CDR3 extends over 11 amino acids. V was cut by 11 bases and J by 8 bases, with 13 bases left in between. CDR1 and CDR2 (germline): MDHEN, SYDVKM. The CDR3 DNA sequence: TGTGCCGGACCGGAGGGTCACACCATATATTTT. It yields the protein CAGPEGHTIYF.

This chain joins TRBV10-3 and TRBJ1-1; D is unresolved. The CDR3 runs to 14 residues. Per the germline V gene, CDR1 is ENHRY and CDR2 is SYGVKD. V lost 2 bases and J lost 5, with 12 bases in between. Written as DNA, the CDR3 is TGTGCCATCAGTGAGGACGCCCTTCAGACTGAAGCTTTCTTT. This encodes CAISEDALQTEAFF.

V usage is TRBV19 and J usage is TRBJ2-4; maybe TRBD2 (6 bases). This CDR3 contains 17 residues. The ends were cut back, 0 bases at V and 2 bases at J, with 14 bases in the middle. The germline V gene encodes CDR1 LNHDA and CDR2 SQIVND (reference sequence). The CDR3 nucleotides read TGTGCCAGTAGTATAGATCGGGTCGGGGGTACCAAAAACATTCAGTACTTC. This encodes CASSIDRVGGTKNIQYF.

The chain joins TRBV6-5 to TRBJ2-7, with no clear D. With 6 bases removed from V and 0 bases from J, the gap between germline ends came to 6 bases. This CDR3 contains 12 residues. CDR1 MNHEY and CDR2 SVGAGI come from the germline V gene. CDR3: CASSGSSYEQYF. The CDR3, as DNA: TGTGCCAGCAGCGGCAGCTCCTACGAGCAGTACTTC.

V gene TRBV19 combines with J gene TRBJ2-3, with D perhaps matching TRBD1 or TRBD2 (6 bases each). Deletions cut 2 bases from V and 6 bases from J, with 12 bases between. Germline lookup yields CDR1 LNHDA and CDR2 SQIVND (reference sequence). This CDR3 comprises 14 residues. In DNA, the CDR3 is TGTGCCAGTAGTATAATGGGGGGCTCGGATACGCAGTATTTT. Protein product: CASSIMGGSDTQYF.

This chain uses TRBV7-2 with TRBJ2-1; either TRBD1 or TRBD2 may supply D (5 bases each). Germline CDR1 and CDR2: SGHTA and FQGNSA. The CDR3 consists of 13 residues. Trimming left V 0 bases short and J 5 bases short, with 5 bases between. The CDR3 protein is CASSLAGDNEQFF. CDR3 DNA sequence: TGTGCCAGCAGCTTAGCGGGGGACAATGAGCAGTTCTTC.

J is TRBJ1-1 and V is TRBV5-1, with 7 bases lining up with TRBD1. This CDR3 comprises 14 residues. V lost 1 base and J lost 3; bases outside the gene matches: 3. Germline-derived CDR1 and CDR2 are SGHRS and YFSETQ. CDR3 nucleotide sequence: TGCGCCAGCAGCTTGTACGACAGGGACACTGAAGCTTTCTTT. It is translated as CASSLYDRDTEAFF.

The rearrangement links TRBV28 to TRBJ1-1; D may be TRBD1 (6 bases). CDR3 length equals 15 residues. Looked up from germline, CDR1 is MDHEN and CDR2 is SYDVKM. V dropped 5 bases and J dropped 6 bases, with 19 bases sitting between them. This chain's CDR3 is CASSTADGEGAEAFF. DNA of the CDR3: TGTGCCAGCAGTACCGCTGATGGGGAGGGGGCTGAAGCTTTCTTT.

The CDR3 region has the DNA TGTGCCAGCAGCTTGGACCCAACGGGGGGCAAAGGCTATGGCTACACCTTC. Translated, it gives CASSLDPTGGKGYGYTF. The gene calls are TRBV5-4 and TRBJ1-2, with D maybe TRBD1 (6 bases). Germline V gene data show CDR1 as SGHNT and CDR2 as YYREEE (reference sequence). This CDR3 contains 17 residues. V was pared by 0 bases and J by 4 bases, with 19 bases between.

This chain links TRBV19 with TRBJ2-5, with TRBD2 matching 11 bases. The CDR3 is 14 residues long. Germline trimming cut 6 bases from V and 4 bases from J; bases unmatched to any gene: 4. CDR1 is LNHDA and CDR2 is SQIVND in the germline V gene (reference sequence). The CDR3 here is CASSTSGSSETQYF. As DNA, the CDR3 is TGTGCCAGTAGCACTAGCGGGAGCTCAGAGACCCAGTACTTC.

The count of this clone is one. V gene TRBV11-2 combines with J gene TRBJ2-5, with 9 bases identical to TRBD1. The CDR3 sequence is 16 residues long. CDR1 SGHAT and CDR2 FQNNGV come from the germline V gene. V lost 5 bases and J lost 2; bases outside the gene matches: 9. In DNA, the CDR3 is TGTGCCAGCAGCGGTACCGGGACAGGGAGACAAGAGACCCAGTACTTC. Translating it yields CASSGTGTGRQETQYF.

V and J are TRBV7-3 and TRBJ2-2; the D gene is possibly TRBD2 (5 bases). V was pared by 5 bases and J by 4 bases, with 11 bases between. This CDR3 is 14 amino acids long. From germline, CDR1 is SGHTA and CDR2 FQGTGA. The CDR3: CASSPTRGTGELFF. Here the CDR3 DNA reads TGTGCCAGCAGCCCGACCCGGGGCACCGGGGAGCTGTTTTTT. Full variable domain (rest looked up from reference TRBV7-3 and TRBJ2-2): GAGVSQTPSNKVTEKGKYVELRCDPISGHTALYWYRQSLGQGPEFLIYFQGTGAADDSGLPNDRFFAVRPEGSVSTLKIQRTERGDSAVYLCASSPTRGTGELFFGEGSRLTVL.

As regards this clone: The germline gene is not matched at one end of the junction; a read error may be the cause. V is TRBV7-7 and J is TRBJ1-1; 7 nucleotides agree with TRBD1. The CDR3 has 12 residues. Germline V CDR1 and CDR2: SSHAT, FNYEAQ (reference sequence). The DNA for the CDR3 is TGTGCTAGCAGCCCCGGGGGACAGGAAGCTTTCTTT. Translating it yields CASSPGGQEAFF.

The V gene is TRBV30, the J gene TRBJ2-1; 13 nucleotides match TRBD2. CDR1 and CDR2 from the germline V gene are GTSNPN and SVGIG (reference sequence). The CDR3 totals 15 residues. V trimming: 2 bases; J trimming: 9 bases; junction bases outside the gene matches: 7. The CDR3 DNA reads TGTGCCTGGAGTACCGGACTAGCGGGAGTGGGTGAGCAGTTCTTC. This translates into CAWSTGLAGVGEQFF. The variable domain in full, completed from reference TRBV30 and TRBJ2-1, reads SQTIHQWPATLVQPVGSPLSLECTVEGTSNPNLYWYRQAAGRGLQLLFYSVGIGQISSEVPQNLSASRPQDRQFILSSKKLLLSDSGFYLCAWSTGLAGVGEQFFGPGTRLTVL.

The chain employs TRBV2 and TRBJ1-1, with 7 nucleotides matching TRBD1. V shed 2 bases, J shed 3 bases, and the junction held 3 bases outside the gene matches. There are 14 residues in the CDR3. Germline CDR1 is SNHLY and CDR2 is FYNNEI. The DNA of the CDR3 is TGTGCCAGCAGTGAACTCAGGGGGGACACTGAAGCTTTCTTT. Its protein is CASSELRGDTEAFF.

This sequence joins TRBV10-3 and TRBJ1-3; the D gene is possibly TRBD1 (6 bases). Germline CDR1 reads ENHRY; CDR2 reads SYGVKD. The V end lost 10 bases, the J end lost 2 bases, and 12 bases lay between the germline ends. The CDR3 length is 13 residues. The CDR3 DNA is TGTGCCACACTCAGGGGTGCTGGAAACACCATATATTTT. Its protein is CATLRGAGNTIYF.

The chain is built from TRBV30 and TRBJ1-1; possibly TRBD1 for D (5 bases). This CDR3 has 14 amino acids. V dropped 0 bases and J dropped 6 bases, with 14 bases sitting between them. CDR1 is GTSNPN, CDR2 SVGIG, per germline (reference sequence). The CDR3 DNA reads TGTGCCTGGAGTGTGAAGGGGCTCAACGCTGAAGCTTTCTTT. It codes for CAWSVKGLNAEAFF. The variable domain in full, with the rest retrieved from reference TRBV30 and TRBJ1-1, is SQTIHQWPATLVQPVGSPLSLECTVEGTSNPNLYWYRQAAGRGLQLLFYSVGIGQISSEVPQNLSASRPQDRQFILSSKKLLLSDSGFYLCAWSVKGLNAEAFFGQGTRLTVV.

This rearrangement joins TRBV6-6 to TRBJ1-6; no clear D gene. The CDR3 covers 13 residues. V was trimmed by 9 bases and J by 8 bases, leaving 14 bases between them. Germline V gene data show CDR1 as MNHNY and CDR2 as SVGAGI (reference sequence). The CDR3 DNA reads as TGTGCCAGTGAGCTGGGTTTCGATTCACCCCTCCACTTT. This translates into CASELGFDSPLHF.

The chain uses TRBV9 and TRBJ2-2, with 7 bases that match TRBD1. The junction had 4 bases not matched to a gene; V was cut back by 4 bases and J by 1 base. CDR3 length equals 15 residues. Germline V gives CDR1 SGDLS, CDR2 YYNGEE. CDR3 region: CASSPRQGNTGELFF. The CDR3 DNA reads TGTGCCAGCAGCCCTAGACAGGGGAACACCGGGGAGCTGTTTTTT.